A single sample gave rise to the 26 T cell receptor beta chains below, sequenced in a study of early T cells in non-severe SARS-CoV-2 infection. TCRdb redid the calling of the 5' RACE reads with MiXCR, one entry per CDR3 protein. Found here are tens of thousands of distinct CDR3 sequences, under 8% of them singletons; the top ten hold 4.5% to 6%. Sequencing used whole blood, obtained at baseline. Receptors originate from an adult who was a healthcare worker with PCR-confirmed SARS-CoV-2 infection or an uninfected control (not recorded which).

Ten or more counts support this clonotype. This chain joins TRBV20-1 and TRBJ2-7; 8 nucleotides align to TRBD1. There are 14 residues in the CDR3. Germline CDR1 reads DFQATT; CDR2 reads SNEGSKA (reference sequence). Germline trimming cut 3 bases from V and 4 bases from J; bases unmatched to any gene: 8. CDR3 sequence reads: CSASRGQGGYEQYF. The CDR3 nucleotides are TGCAGTGCTAGTAGAGGACAGGGCGGGTACGAGCAGTACTTC.

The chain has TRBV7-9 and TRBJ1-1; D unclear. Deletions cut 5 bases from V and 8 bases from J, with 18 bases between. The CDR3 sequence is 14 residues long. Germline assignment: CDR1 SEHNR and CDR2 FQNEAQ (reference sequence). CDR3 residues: CASSLNELVGEAFF. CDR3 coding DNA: TGTGCCAGCAGCCTAAACGAACTGGTGGGGGAAGCTTTCTTT.

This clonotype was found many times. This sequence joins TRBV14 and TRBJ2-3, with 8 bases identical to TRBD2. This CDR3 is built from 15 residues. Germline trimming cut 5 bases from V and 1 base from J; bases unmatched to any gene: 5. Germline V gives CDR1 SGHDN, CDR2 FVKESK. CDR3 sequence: CASSFGGAGTDTQYF. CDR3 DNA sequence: TGTGCCAGCAGCTTCGGGGGGGCGGGCACAGATACGCAGTATTTT. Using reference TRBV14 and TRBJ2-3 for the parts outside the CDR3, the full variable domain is EAGVTQFPSHSVIEKGQTVTLRCDPISGHDNLYWYRRVMGKEIKFLLHFVKESKQDESGMPNNRFLAERTGGTYSTLKVQPAELEDSGVYFCASSFGGAGTDTQYFGPGTRLTVL.

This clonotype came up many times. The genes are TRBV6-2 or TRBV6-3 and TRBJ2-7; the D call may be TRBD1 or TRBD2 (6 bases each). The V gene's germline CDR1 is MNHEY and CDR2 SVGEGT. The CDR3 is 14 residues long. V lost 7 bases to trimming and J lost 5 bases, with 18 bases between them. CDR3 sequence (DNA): TGTGCCAGCACCCCGGCCGGGGGCAAGAACGAGCAGTACTTC. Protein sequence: CASTPAGGKNEQYF.

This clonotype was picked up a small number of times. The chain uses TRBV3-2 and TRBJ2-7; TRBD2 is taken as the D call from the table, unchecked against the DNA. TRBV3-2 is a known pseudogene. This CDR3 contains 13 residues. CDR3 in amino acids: CASITSGGREQYF. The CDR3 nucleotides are TGTGCCAGCATTACTAGCGGGGGGCGGGAGCAGTACTTC.

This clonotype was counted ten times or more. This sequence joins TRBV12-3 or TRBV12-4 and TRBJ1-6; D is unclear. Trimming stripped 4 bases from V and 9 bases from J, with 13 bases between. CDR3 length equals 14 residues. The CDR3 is CASSWEGGSSPLHF. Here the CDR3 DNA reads TGTGCCAGCAGTTGGGAGGGTGGTAGTTCACCCCTCCACTTT.

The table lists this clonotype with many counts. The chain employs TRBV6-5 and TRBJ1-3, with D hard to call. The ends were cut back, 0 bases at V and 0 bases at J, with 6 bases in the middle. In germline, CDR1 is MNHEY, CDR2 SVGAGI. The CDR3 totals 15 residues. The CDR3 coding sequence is TGTGCCAGCAGTTACTCCTTGTACTCTGGAAACACCATATATTTT. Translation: CASSYSLYSGNTIYF.

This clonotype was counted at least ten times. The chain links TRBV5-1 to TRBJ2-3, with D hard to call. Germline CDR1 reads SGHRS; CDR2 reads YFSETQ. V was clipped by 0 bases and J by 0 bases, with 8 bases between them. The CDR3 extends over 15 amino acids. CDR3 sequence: CASSLGRSSTDTQYF. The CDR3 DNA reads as TGCGCCAGCAGCTTGGGCAGATCTAGCACAGATACGCAGTATTTT.

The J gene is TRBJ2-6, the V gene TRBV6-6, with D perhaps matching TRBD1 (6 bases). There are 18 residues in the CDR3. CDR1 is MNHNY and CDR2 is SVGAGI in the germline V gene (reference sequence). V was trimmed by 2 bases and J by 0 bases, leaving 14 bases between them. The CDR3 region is CASSYGAGAFSGANVLTF. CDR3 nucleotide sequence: TGTGCCAGCAGTTACGGGGCAGGGGCCTTCTCTGGGGCCAACGTCCTGACTTTC.

The CDR3 nucleotides read TGTGCCAGCAGCTCTCGGGACCTCACAGATACGCAGTATTTT. Translating it yields CASSSRDLTDTQYF. This chain joins TRBV5-4 and TRBJ2-3; D may be TRBD1 or TRBD2 (5 bases each). V lost 3 bases and J 2 bases, leaving 10 bases between the germline ends. The CDR3 extends over 14 amino acids. Germline V gives CDR1 SGHNT, CDR2 YYREEE (reference sequence). Full variable domain (rest looked up from reference TRBV5-4 and TRBJ2-3): ETGVTQSPTHLIKTRGQQVTLRCSSQSGHNTVSWYQQALGQGPQFIFQYYREEENGRGNFPPRFSGLQFPNYSSELNVNALELDDSALYLCASSSRDLTDTQYFGPGTRLTVL.

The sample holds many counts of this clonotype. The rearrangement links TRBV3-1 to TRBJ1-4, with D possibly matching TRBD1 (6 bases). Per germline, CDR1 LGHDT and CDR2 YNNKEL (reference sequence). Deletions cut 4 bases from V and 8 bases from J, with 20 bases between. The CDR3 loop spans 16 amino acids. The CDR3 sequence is CASSPYDTGAREKLFF. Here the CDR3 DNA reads TGTGCCAGCAGCCCATACGACACGGGGGCGCGGGAAAAACTGTTTTTT.

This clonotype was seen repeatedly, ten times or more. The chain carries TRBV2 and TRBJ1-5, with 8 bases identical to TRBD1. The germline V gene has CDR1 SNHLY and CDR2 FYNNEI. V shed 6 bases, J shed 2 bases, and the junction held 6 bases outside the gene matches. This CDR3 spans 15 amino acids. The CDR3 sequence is CASRSGTGGNQPQHF. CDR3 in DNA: TGTGCCAGCAGATCCGGGACAGGAGGCAATCAGCCCCAGCATTTT.

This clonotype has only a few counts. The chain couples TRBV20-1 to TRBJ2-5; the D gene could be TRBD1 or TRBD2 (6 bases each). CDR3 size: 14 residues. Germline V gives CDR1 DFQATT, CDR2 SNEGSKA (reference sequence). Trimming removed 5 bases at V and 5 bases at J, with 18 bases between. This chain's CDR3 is CSARTRRGVETQYF. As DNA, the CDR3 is TGCAGTGCTCGAACACGGAGGGGGGTGGAGACCCAGTACTTC.

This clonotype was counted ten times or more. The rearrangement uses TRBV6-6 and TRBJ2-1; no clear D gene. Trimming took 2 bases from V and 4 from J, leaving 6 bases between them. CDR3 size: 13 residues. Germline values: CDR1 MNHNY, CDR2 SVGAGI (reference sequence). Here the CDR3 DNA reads TGTGCCAGCAGTTACGGGCCGTACAATGAGCAGTTCTTC. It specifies CASSYGPYNEQFF.

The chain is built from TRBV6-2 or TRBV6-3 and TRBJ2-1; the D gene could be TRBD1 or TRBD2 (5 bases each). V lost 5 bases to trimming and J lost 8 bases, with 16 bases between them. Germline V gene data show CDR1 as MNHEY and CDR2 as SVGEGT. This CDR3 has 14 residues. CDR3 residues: CASSNGREKDEQFF. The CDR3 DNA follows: TGTGCCAGCAGTAACGGCAGGGAGAAAGATGAGCAGTTCTTC.

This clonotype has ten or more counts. The CDR3 region has the DNA TGCGCCACTACATTTAGCGGGGGGGCCTACAATGAGCAGTTCTTC. Its protein is CATTFSGGAYNEQFF. The rearrangement joins TRBV5-1 to TRBJ2-1, with 11 bases lining up with TRBD2. V dropped 9 bases and J dropped 2; count of bases not matched to a gene: 7. Germline V CDR1 and CDR2: SGHRS, YFSETQ. This CDR3 has 15 amino acids. Looking up the rest from reference TRBV5-1 and TRBJ2-1 gives the full variable domain: KAGVTQTPRYLIKTRGQQVTLSCSPISGHRSVSWYQQTPGQGLQFLFEYFSETQRNKGNFPGRFSGRQFSNSRSEMNVSTLELGDSALYLCATTFSGGAYNEQFFGPGTRLTVL.

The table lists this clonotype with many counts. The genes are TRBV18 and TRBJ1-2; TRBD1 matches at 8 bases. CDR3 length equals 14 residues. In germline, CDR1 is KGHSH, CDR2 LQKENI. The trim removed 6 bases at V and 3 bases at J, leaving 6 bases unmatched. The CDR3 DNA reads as TGTGCCAGCTCCGAGACGGGACAGGACTATGGCTACACCTTC. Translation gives CASSETGQDYGYTF.

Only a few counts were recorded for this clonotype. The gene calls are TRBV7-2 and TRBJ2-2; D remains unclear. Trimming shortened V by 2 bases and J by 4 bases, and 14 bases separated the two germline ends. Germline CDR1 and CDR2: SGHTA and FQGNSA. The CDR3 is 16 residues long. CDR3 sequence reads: CASSLRKLIITGELFF. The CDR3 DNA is TGTGCCAGCAGCTTAAGGAAACTTATAATCACCGGGGAGCTGTTTTTT.

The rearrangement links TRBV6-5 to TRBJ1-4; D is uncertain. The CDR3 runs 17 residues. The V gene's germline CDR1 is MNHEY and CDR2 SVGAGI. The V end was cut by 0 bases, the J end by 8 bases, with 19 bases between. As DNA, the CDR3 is TGTGCCAGCAGTTACTCCTTCGCAATTGAGTTGAGAGAAAAACTGTTTTTT. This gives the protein CASSYSFAIELREKLFF.

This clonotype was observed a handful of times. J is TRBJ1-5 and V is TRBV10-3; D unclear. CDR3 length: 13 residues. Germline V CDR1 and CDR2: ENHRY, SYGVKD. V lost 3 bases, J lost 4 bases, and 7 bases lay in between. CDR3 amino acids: CAISETVNQPQHF. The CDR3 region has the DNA TGTGCCATCAGTGAAACAGTTAATCAGCCCCAGCATTTT.

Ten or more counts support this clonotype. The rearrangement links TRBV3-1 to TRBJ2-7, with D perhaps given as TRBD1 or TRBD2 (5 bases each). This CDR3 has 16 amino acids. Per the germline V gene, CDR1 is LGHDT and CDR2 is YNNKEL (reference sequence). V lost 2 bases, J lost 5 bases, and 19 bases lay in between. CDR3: CASSQSPGTRADEQYF. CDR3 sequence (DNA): TGTGCCAGCAGCCAATCTCCGGGGACGCGGGCTGACGAGCAGTACTTC.

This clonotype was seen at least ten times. CDR3 in DNA: TGTGCCAGCAGCTCCCCTGGTCAGGAGACCACCGGGGAGCTGTTTTTT. Its translation: CASSSPGQETTGELFF. This chain joins TRBV11-3 and TRBJ2-2; D call uncertain. The germline CDR1 and CDR2 sequences are SGHNT and YENEEA. The CDR3 length is 16 residues. Trimming stripped 4 bases from V and 4 bases from J, with 16 bases between.

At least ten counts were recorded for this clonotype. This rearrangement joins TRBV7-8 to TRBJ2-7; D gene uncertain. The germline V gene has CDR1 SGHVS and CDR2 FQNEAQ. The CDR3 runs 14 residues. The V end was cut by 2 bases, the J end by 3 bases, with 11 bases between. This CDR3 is CASSLFGRNYEQYF. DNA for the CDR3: TGTGCCAGCAGCTTATTCGGCAGGAACTACGAGCAGTACTTC.

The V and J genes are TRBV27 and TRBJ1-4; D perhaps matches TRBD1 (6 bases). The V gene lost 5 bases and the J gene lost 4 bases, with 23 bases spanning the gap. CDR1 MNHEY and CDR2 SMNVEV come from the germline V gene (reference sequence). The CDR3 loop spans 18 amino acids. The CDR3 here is CASSAILPGHLGNEKLFF. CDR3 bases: TGTGCCAGCAGTGCAATACTCCCGGGACACCTGGGTAATGAAAAACTGTTTTTT. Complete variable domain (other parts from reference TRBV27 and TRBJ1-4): EAQVTQNPRYLITVTGKKLTVTCSQNMNHEYMSWYRQDPGLGLRQIYYSMNVEVTDKGDVPEGYKVSRKEKRNFPLILESPSPNQTSLYFCASSAILPGHLGNEKLFFGSGTQLSVL.

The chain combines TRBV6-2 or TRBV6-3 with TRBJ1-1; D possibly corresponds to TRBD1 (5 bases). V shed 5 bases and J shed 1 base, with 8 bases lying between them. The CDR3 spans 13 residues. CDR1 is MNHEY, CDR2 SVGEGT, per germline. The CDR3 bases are TGTGCCAGCAGTCTACAGGAGAACACTGAAGCTTTCTTT. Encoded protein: CASSLQENTEAFF.

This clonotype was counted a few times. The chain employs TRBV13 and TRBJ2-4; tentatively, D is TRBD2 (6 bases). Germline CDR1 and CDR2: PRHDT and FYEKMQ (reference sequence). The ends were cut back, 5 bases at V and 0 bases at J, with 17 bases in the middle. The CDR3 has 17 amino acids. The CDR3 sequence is CASSLEGLPLAKNIQYF. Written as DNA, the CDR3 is TGTGCCAGCAGCCTGGAAGGACTACCTCTAGCCAAAAACATTCAGTACTTC.